This T cell receptor (beta chain) was recovered during a study of blood T cell repertoires in COVID-19. Authors' analysis steps: By means of reference gene primer amplification, nucleated cell counts were estimated. Libraries were prepared by immunoSEQ multiplex PCR; TCRdb keeps only in-frame clonotypes and omits some of them. V and J calls and clone size are given by that table; D and trimming were obtained from the DNA. The top ten clones hold 9.5% to 15% of a sample with approximately 100,000 clones, around 82% of them seen once. The sample taken for sequencing was peripheral blood. This sequence originates from a human donor in a cohort sampled during active COVID-19.

The CDR3 spells CASSVGTSGNTGELFF. The CDR3 DNA reads as TGTGCCAGCAGCGTAGGGACTAGCGGGAATACCGGGGAGCTGTTTTTT. J is TRBJ2-2 and V is TRBV9, with 12 bases fitting TRBD2. The CDR3 runs 16 residues. Germline loops: CDR1 SGDLS, CDR2 YYNGEE. Unmatched junction bases numbered 2, after V lost 0 bases and J lost 5 bases.